Listed below are T cell receptor beta chains from one sample, sequenced in a study of human T cells and chemical hapten exposure. TCRdb re-derived calls from the RACE reads in MiXCR, one entry per CDR3 protein. The sample has roughly 150,000 distinct CDR3 sequences, about a quarter seen once. The sample in question was whole blood, obtained in connection with sensitization to the hapten diphenylcyclopropenone (DPC). These receptors were taken from a woman between 18 and 30 years old with alopecia areata. Some clones in this sample may be carry-over from other donors' samples. The CDR3 runs from the conserved cysteine through the conserved F or W. The order of the fields is V gene, J gene, D gene, clone size, CDR3 DNA, CDR3 protein. The D gene is left open where the match is weak. Size values are once, few and many counts, or a class for expanded clones, and some rows have none.

v_call: TRBV2
j_call: TRBJ2-7
d_call: NA
clone_size: few
cdr3_nt: TGTGCCAGCAGTGTCCCTGACCCCTTGGACGAGCAGTACTTC
cdr3_aa: CASSVPDPLDEQYF

v_call: TRBV12-1
j_call: TRBJ2-4
d_call: NA
clone_size: few
cdr3_nt: TGTGCCAGCAGCTTTGGGGAAACTAGAGCCATTCAGTACTTC
cdr3_aa: CASSFGETRAIQYF

v_call: TRBV9
j_call: TRBJ2-5
d_call: NA
clone_size: many
cdr3_nt: TGTGCCAGCAGCGTACATGGACAGTACCAAGAGACCCAGTACTTC
cdr3_aa: CASSVHGQYQETQYF

v_call: TRBV5-1
j_call: TRBJ1-1
d_call: NA
clone_size: NA
cdr3_nt: TGCGCCAGCGCACCGGACACACGCCTGGCTTTGGGCACTGAAGCTTTCTTT
cdr3_aa: CASAPDTRLALGTEAFF

v_call: TRBV20-1
j_call: TRBJ1-1
d_call: NA
clone_size: few
cdr3_nt: TGCAGTGCCCCCCCGGGGGGGTTGAACACTGAAGCTTTCTTT
cdr3_aa: CSAPPGGLNTEAFF

v_call: TRBV11-1
j_call: TRBJ2-5
d_call: TRBD2
clone_size: few
cdr3_nt: TGTGCCAGCAGCCCGGGGTGGCGGGAGGAGACCCAGTACTTC
cdr3_aa: CASSPGWREETQYF

v_call: TRBV29-1
j_call: TRBJ1-3
d_call: NA
clone_size: NA
cdr3_nt: TGCAGCGTTGAGGAGGTTACTGGAAACACCATATATTTT
cdr3_aa: CSVEEVTGNTIYF

v_call: TRBV11-2
j_call: TRBJ2-1
d_call: TRBD2
clone_size: NA
cdr3_nt: TGTGCCAGCAGCTTGGGACTAGCGGGAGAGCAGTTCTTC
cdr3_aa: CASSLGLAGEQFF

v_call: TRBV4-3
j_call: TRBJ2-1
d_call: NA
clone_size: NA
cdr3_nt: TGCGCCAGCAGCCAAGACGCTGCGGGGCTGAGCAATGAGCAGTTCTTC
cdr3_aa: CASSQDAAGLSNEQFF

v_call: TRBV29-1
j_call: TRBJ1-1
d_call: NA
clone_size: few
cdr3_nt: TGCAGCGTTGATGGAATAGCCATGAACACTGAAGCTTTCTTT
cdr3_aa: CSVDGIAMNTEAFF

v_call: TRBV27
j_call: TRBJ2-5
d_call: NA
clone_size: few
cdr3_nt: TGTGCCAGCAGTTCTCTTGAGGCGGGTCAAGAGACCCAGTACTTC
cdr3_aa: CASSSLEAGQETQYF

v_call: TRBV10-2
j_call: TRBJ2-2
d_call: TRBD1
clone_size: NA
cdr3_nt: TGCGCCAGCAGGGGGGGACAGGGTCTGGCGAACACCGGGGAGCTGTTTTTT
cdr3_aa: CASRGGQGLANTGELFF

v_call: TRBV4-3
j_call: TRBJ1-1
d_call: NA
clone_size: NA
cdr3_nt: TGCGCCAGCAGCCAAGATGACATGGTCGGGGGGGCTTTCTTT
cdr3_aa: CASSQDDMVGGAFF

v_call: TRBV28
j_call: TRBJ1-2
d_call: NA
clone_size: NA
cdr3_nt: TGTGCCAGCAGCGGGGGTACAGAAGACACCTTC
cdr3_aa: CASSGGTEDTF

v_call: TRBV9
j_call: TRBJ1-4
d_call: TRBD1
clone_size: NA
cdr3_nt: TGTGCCAGCAGCGGAGACAGGGGAGGCACTAATGAAAAACTGTTTTTT
cdr3_aa: CASSGDRGGTNEKLFF

v_call: TRBV18
j_call: TRBJ1-1
d_call: TRBD1
clone_size: NA
cdr3_nt: TGTGCCAGCTCACCCTTCACAGGGGGTTCCGCTGAAGCTTTCTTT
cdr3_aa: CASSPFTGGSAEAFF

v_call: TRBV7-2
j_call: TRBJ2-7
d_call: NA
clone_size: few
cdr3_nt: TGTGCCAGCAGCCTGGGGGACTACGAGCAGTACTTC
cdr3_aa: CASSLGDYEQYF

v_call: TRBV29-1
j_call: TRBJ2-5
d_call: NA
clone_size: NA
cdr3_nt: TGCAGCGCCAAACGACTCGGACAGCAAGAGACCCAGTACTTC
cdr3_aa: CSAKRLGQQETQYF

v_call: TRBV28
j_call: TRBJ2-5
d_call: NA
clone_size: NA
cdr3_nt: TGTGCCAGCAGTTTCGGGAAACAGGGTCCCACGGCTCAAGAGACCCAGTACTTC
cdr3_aa: CASSFGKQGPTAQETQYF

v_call: TRBV6-5
j_call: TRBJ2-7
d_call: NA
clone_size: NA
cdr3_nt: TGTGCCAGCAGCCGAGGACGCTCCTACGAGCAGTACTTC
cdr3_aa: CASSRGRSYEQYF

v_call: TRBV20-1
j_call: TRBJ1-6
d_call: TRBD1
clone_size: NA
cdr3_nt: TGCAGTGCTCCAGACAGGGACTATAATTCACCCCCCCACTTT
cdr3_aa: CSAPDRDYNSPPHF

v_call: TRBV6-5
j_call: TRBJ2-7
d_call: TRBD1
clone_size: few
cdr3_nt: TGTGCCAGCAGAGCCACCGGGACAGGGAAGGGGTACGAGCAGTACTTC
cdr3_aa: CASRATGTGKGYEQYF

v_call: TRBV25-1
j_call: TRBJ1-2
d_call: NA
clone_size: few
cdr3_nt: TGTGCCAGCAGTGAACGTTGGGAAAGTGGCTACACCTTC
cdr3_aa: CASSERWESGYTF

v_call: TRBV7-9
j_call: TRBJ2-2
d_call: NA
clone_size: many
cdr3_nt: TGTGCCAGCAGCTTAGGGGACCACGGGGAGCTGTTTTTT
cdr3_aa: CASSLGDHGELFF

v_call: TRBV18
j_call: TRBJ1-4
d_call: TRBD1
clone_size: NA
cdr3_nt: TGTGCCAGCTCCCCCACAGGGGGCTACGAAAAACTGTTTTTT
cdr3_aa: CASSPTGGYEKLFF

v_call: TRBV10-3
j_call: TRBJ2-1
d_call: TRBD2
clone_size: NA
cdr3_nt: TGTGCCATCAGTCTAGCGGGTGAGCAGTTCTTC
cdr3_aa: CAISLAGEQFF

v_call: TRBV6-2/TRBV6-3
j_call: TRBJ2-7
d_call: TRBD1
clone_size: NA
cdr3_nt: TGTGCCAGCACCAATTCGGGACAGGGCCCCGAGCAGTACTTC
cdr3_aa: CASTNSGQGPEQYF

v_call: TRBV7-8
j_call: TRBJ1-1
d_call: NA
clone_size: NA
cdr3_nt: TGTGCCAGCAGACATAGAGGGCACCCCAAAGCTTTCTTT
cdr3_aa: CASRHRGHPKAFF

v_call: TRBV27
j_call: TRBJ1-2
d_call: NA
clone_size: few
cdr3_nt: TGTGCCAGCCGGACGGGGAGCGGGGCCTATGGCTACACCTTC
cdr3_aa: CASRTGSGAYGYTF

v_call: TRBV9
j_call: TRBJ1-2
d_call: NA
clone_size: few
cdr3_nt: TGTGCCAGCAGCCGGGACATCCGAATTAATAACTATGGCTACACCTTC
cdr3_aa: CASSRDIRINNYGYTF

v_call: TRBV7-2
j_call: TRBJ2-7
d_call: TRBD2
clone_size: NA
cdr3_nt: TGTGCCAGCAGCCCCCTAGCGGGCCCCGAGCAGTACTTC
cdr3_aa: CASSPLAGPEQYF

v_call: TRBV6-4
j_call: TRBJ2-3
d_call: NA
clone_size: NA
cdr3_nt: TGTGCCAGCAGTGACGGACAGAGTTCCACAGATACGCAGTATTTT
cdr3_aa: CASSDGQSSTDTQYF

v_call: TRBV25-1
j_call: TRBJ1-5
d_call: TRBD1
clone_size: NA
cdr3_nt: TGTGCCAGCTCGCATGGGACAGGGAGGCATCAGCCCCAGCATTTT
cdr3_aa: CASSHGTGRHQPQHF

v_call: TRBV4-3
j_call: TRBJ2-3
d_call: TRBD2
clone_size: few
cdr3_nt: TGCGCCAGCAGCCAAGAAGAGACTAGCGCTTATACGCAGTATTTT
cdr3_aa: CASSQEETSAYTQYF

v_call: TRBV12-3/TRBV12-4
j_call: TRBJ1-5
d_call: NA
clone_size: NA
cdr3_nt: TGTGCCTCTCTTGGGGAGGGTCTGGGTCAGCCCCAGCATTTT
cdr3_aa: CASLGEGLGQPQHF

v_call: TRBV30
j_call: TRBJ2-1
d_call: NA
clone_size: few
cdr3_nt: TGTGCCTGGAGTTCTCTGGGTGAGCAGTTCTTC
cdr3_aa: CAWSSLGEQFF

v_call: TRBV2
j_call: TRBJ1-5
d_call: NA
clone_size: few
cdr3_nt: TGTGCCAGCCAAGGGGGGTATGGGGGGCATAATCAGCCCCAGCATTTT
cdr3_aa: CASQGGYGGHNQPQHF

v_call: TRBV6-2/TRBV6-3
j_call: TRBJ2-7
d_call: NA
clone_size: NA
cdr3_nt: TGTGCCAGCAGTTACTCCCGGGATTTCTACGAGCAGTACTTC
cdr3_aa: CASSYSRDFYEQYF

v_call: TRBV3-1
j_call: TRBJ2-7
d_call: NA
clone_size: NA
cdr3_nt: TGTGCCAGCAGCCATGAATGGGCCGAGCAGTACTTC
cdr3_aa: CASSHEWAEQYF

v_call: TRBV29-1
j_call: TRBJ2-5
d_call: NA
clone_size: many
cdr3_nt: TGCAGCGCTTCTGAATCGGGAGAGACCCAGTACTTC
cdr3_aa: CSASESGETQYF

v_call: TRBV10-3
j_call: TRBJ1-1
d_call: TRBD1
clone_size: NA
cdr3_nt: TGTGCCATCAGTACGACAGGGAAGAACACTGAAGCTTTCTTT
cdr3_aa: CAISTTGKNTEAFF

v_call: TRBV4-1
j_call: TRBJ2-7
d_call: NA
clone_size: few
cdr3_nt: TGCGCCAGCAGCCAAGTCGGGGACGAGCAGTACTTC
cdr3_aa: CASSQVGDEQYF

v_call: TRBV29-1
j_call: TRBJ2-1
d_call: TRBD2
clone_size: NA
cdr3_nt: TGCAGCGCCGGGACTAGCGGGCTCGATGAGCAGTTCTTC
cdr3_aa: CSAGTSGLDEQFF

v_call: TRBV9
j_call: TRBJ1-2
d_call: NA
clone_size: NA
cdr3_nt: TGTGCCAGCAGTGCGGGGGGAAGGGCCACCAACTATGGCTACACCTTC
cdr3_aa: CASSAGGRATNYGYTF

v_call: TRBV21-1
j_call: TRBJ2-1
d_call: NA
clone_size: NA
cdr3_nt: TGTGCCAGCAGCGAGGAGCTAGCTGCCGGTGAGCAGTTCTTC
cdr3_aa: CASSEELAAGEQFF

v_call: TRBV21-1
j_call: TRBJ2-4
d_call: NA
clone_size: NA
cdr3_nt: TGTGCCAGCAGCAAAGCGATGGGTGCAAAGGGGAACATTCAGTACTTC
cdr3_aa: CASSKAMGAKGNIQYF

v_call: TRBV10-1
j_call: TRBJ2-7
d_call: NA
clone_size: NA
cdr3_nt: TGCGCCAGCGTTGTTAATAAGGACGACGAGCAGTACTTC
cdr3_aa: CASVVNKDDEQYF

v_call: TRBV12-3/TRBV12-4
j_call: TRBJ1-5
d_call: NA
clone_size: NA
cdr3_nt: TGTGCCAGCAGCTTATACGATCAGCCCCAGCATTTT
cdr3_aa: CASSLYDQPQHF

v_call: TRBV20-1
j_call: TRBJ1-1
d_call: NA
clone_size: few
cdr3_nt: TGCAGCGGCGGGCGGGGCCGGGCGGACACTGAAGCTTTCTTT
cdr3_aa: CSGGRGRADTEAFF

v_call: TRBV25-1
j_call: TRBJ1-3
d_call: TRBD1
clone_size: NA
cdr3_nt: TGTGCCAGCAGTGAGTTCGCCCGGACAGGCCGCAACACCATATATTTT
cdr3_aa: CASSEFARTGRNTIYF

v_call: TRBV6-5
j_call: TRBJ2-7
d_call: TRBD1
clone_size: NA
cdr3_nt: TGTGCCAGCAGTGATTCCCCGGGACAGGGGGCTTTCGAGCAGTACTTC
cdr3_aa: CASSDSPGQGAFEQYF

v_call: TRBV6-5
j_call: TRBJ1-1
d_call: TRBD1
clone_size: few
cdr3_nt: TGTGCCAGCAGAACAGTGGACAGGGTGAACACTGAAGCTTTCTTT
cdr3_aa: CASRTVDRVNTEAFF

v_call: TRBV5-1
j_call: TRBJ2-7
d_call: TRBD1
clone_size: few
cdr3_nt: TGCGCCAGCAGCCCAACGGGACAGGGGTTCGAGCAGTACTTC
cdr3_aa: CASSPTGQGFEQYF

v_call: TRBV6-4
j_call: TRBJ2-3
d_call: NA
clone_size: few
cdr3_nt: TGTGCCAGCGCTTTAACTTCAGGACTCCGCACAGATACGCAGTATTTT
cdr3_aa: CASALTSGLRTDTQYF

v_call: TRBV7-2
j_call: TRBJ2-1
d_call: TRBD2
clone_size: NA
cdr3_nt: TGTGCCAGCAGCTCAGGACTAGCGGGGGGGCTGAACAATGAGCAGTTCTTC
cdr3_aa: CASSSGLAGGLNNEQFF

v_call: TRBV30
j_call: TRBJ2-4
d_call: TRBD2
clone_size: few
cdr3_nt: TGTGCCTGGAGTGTATCCGTTCGCGGGGGTCACAACGTAGCCAAAAACATTCAGTACTTC
cdr3_aa: CAWSVSVRGGHNVAKNIQYF

v_call: TRBV15
j_call: TRBJ1-1
d_call: NA
clone_size: NA
cdr3_nt: TGTGCCACCAGAAGTGCAGGGGTTACTGAAGCTTTCTTT
cdr3_aa: CATRSAGVTEAFF